These 18 T cell receptor beta chains came from one sample sequenced in a study of blood T cells in healthy people across ages. Using a J-beta primer mix together with a sample-barcoded 5' primer, a second PCR was run for roughly 7 to 11 cycles. TCRdb analysed the 5' RACE reads with MiXCR anew, one entry per CDR3 protein. The profile shows roughly 700,000 distinct CDR3 sequences, around half of them singletons. The specimen was blood. The receptors come from a woman aged 55-75 years in good health.

The V gene is TRBV2, the J gene TRBJ2-3; D not resolved. Germline V lookup: CDR1 SNHLY, CDR2 FYNNEI. Trimming removed 8 bases at V and 5 bases at J, with 8 bases between. The length of the CDR3 is 11 residues. The CDR3 protein is CASHSIDTQYF. CDR3 sequence (DNA): TGTGCCAGCCACTCCATAGATACGCAGTATTTT.

This clonotype was counted a few times. This sequence joins TRBV7-9 and TRBJ1-1; 8 bases fit TRBD1. The CDR3 is 15 residues long. Germline values: CDR1 SEHNR, CDR2 FQNEAQ (reference sequence). J was trimmed by 4 bases and V by 1 base; bases with no gene match: 5. CDR3 DNA: TGTGCCAGCAGCTTAGGCTTAACAGGGGGCACTGAAGCTTTCTTT. Translated: CASSLGLTGGTEAFF. Variable domain in full (rest from reference TRBV7-9 and TRBJ1-1): DTGVSQNPRHKITKRGQNVTFRCDPISEHNRLYWYRQTLGQGPEFLTYFQNEAQLEKSRLLSDRFSAERPKGSFSTLEIQRTEQGDSAMYLCASSLGLTGGTEAFFGQGTRLTVV.

This clonotype was detected a few times. The rearrangement uses TRBV18 and TRBJ2-5, with 8 bases identical to TRBD1. The CDR3 totals 13 residues. Losses at the gene ends were 3 bases for V and 5 bases for J; bases not matched to a gene: 2. The germline gives CDR1 KGHSH, CDR2 LQKENI. DNA of the CDR3: TGTGCCAGCTCACCGACAGGGGCTGAGACCCAGTACTTC. It yields the protein CASSPTGAETQYF.

V gene TRBV28 combines with J gene TRBJ1-1, with no clear D. The CDR3 covers 14 residues. Germline CDR1 reads MDHEN; CDR2 reads SYDVKM. Trimming took off 2 bases at V and 5 bases at J, with 12 bases between the two ends. CDR3 protein: CASSLGGGATEAFF. Written as DNA, the CDR3 is TGTGCCAGCAGTTTAGGAGGTGGTGCGACTGAAGCTTTCTTT.

This clonotype showed up just a few times. V gene TRBV7-9 combines with J gene TRBJ1-1; D ambiguous. Trimming stripped 5 bases from V and 0 bases from J, with 13 bases between. This CDR3 comprises 15 residues. Germline values: CDR1 SEHNR, CDR2 FQNEAQ (reference sequence). CDR3 bases: TGTGCCAGCAGCACGATGACTGTCATGAACACTGAAGCTTTCTTT. Protein sequence: CASSTMTVMNTEAFF.

This clonotype was detected only a few times. The rearrangement uses TRBV11-2 and TRBJ2-5; possibly TRBD1 for D (5 bases). This CDR3 has 15 amino acids. Germline V gene sequence: CDR1 SGHAT, CDR2 FQNNGV. V shed 1 base and J shed 0 bases, with 9 bases lying between them. Here the CDR3 reads CASSLVGRDQETQYF. The CDR3, as DNA: TGTGCCAGCAGCTTAGTGGGCAGGGACCAAGAGACCCAGTACTTC.

The rearrangement joins TRBV12-3 or TRBV12-4 to TRBJ1-1; no definite D call. Trimming removed 6 bases from V and 0 bases from J, with 14 bases in between. This CDR3 region has 15 residues. CDR3 protein: CASRPLVDMNTEAFF. In nucleotides, the CDR3 is TGTGCCAGCAGGCCGTTAGTGGATATGAACACTGAAGCTTTCTTT.

At least ten counts were recorded for this clonotype. The chain has TRBV6-6 and TRBJ2-7; D is ambiguous. The CDR3 consists of 14 residues. Per germline, CDR1 MNHNY and CDR2 SVGAGI (reference sequence). The V end was cut by 0 bases, the J end by 2 bases, with 8 bases between. This chain's CDR3 is CASSYSTAAYEQYF. CDR3 DNA: TGTGCCAGCAGTTACTCAACTGCAGCCTACGAGCAGTACTTC.

On this clonotype itself: One junction end does not reproduce the germline sequence, and a read error may be involved. The rearrangement links TRBV4-3 to TRBJ2-1; 10 positions match TRBD2. Germline V gives CDR1 LGHNA, CDR2 YSLEER. The CDR3 spans 15 residues. The CDR3 nucleotides read TGCGCCGGCAGCCCTAGCGGGGGTTCCTACAATGAGCAGTTCTTC. It is translated as CAGSPSGGSYNEQFF.

For this clonotype: A much larger clone differs from this one at a single base, so this may be a read error. The J gene is TRBJ2-4, the V gene TRBV4-3; D uncertain. The CDR3 has 12 residues. The germline V gene encodes CDR1 LGHNA and CDR2 YSLEER. V lost 4 bases, J lost 13 bases, and 14 bases lay in between. The CDR3 sequence is CASSLWANEQYF. As DNA, the CDR3 is TGCGCCAGCAGCCTCTGGGCTAATGAGCAGTACTTC.

This chain joins TRBV6-1 and TRBJ1-1; D uncertain. Trimming removed 2 bases at V and 5 bases at J, with 6 bases between. The CDR3 has 12 amino acids. Germline CDR1 reads MNHNS; CDR2 reads SASEGT. CDR3 region: CASSEFGTEAFF. CDR3 nucleotide sequence: TGTGCCAGCAGTGAATTCGGAACTGAAGCTTTCTTT.

A remark on this clonotype: Given a much more abundant clone one base away, this may be a read error. This chain links TRBV7-9 with TRBJ2-3; D is unresolved. This CDR3 spans 14 amino acids. The V and J ends lost 4 bases and 8 bases respectively, with 16 bases between them. The germline CDR1 and CDR2 sequences are SEHNR and FQNEAQ (reference sequence). This CDR3 is CASSSPRPRSTQYF. The CDR3 bases are TGTGCCAGCAGCTCCCCCAGGCCCAGGAGTACGCAGTATTTT.

This clonotype was seen more than once but under ten times. V usage is TRBV7-6 and J usage is TRBJ1-1; the match to TRBD1 covers 9 bases. The CDR3 has 14 residues. With V trimmed by 4 bases and J by 4 bases, 4 bases remained unmatched. Germline-derived CDR1 and CDR2 are SGHVS and FNYEAQ. The CDR3 reads CASSSGTGITEAFF. DNA of the CDR3: TGTGCCAGCAGCTCCGGGACAGGGATCACTGAAGCTTTCTTT.

The V gene is TRBV20-1, the J gene TRBJ2-1; 12 bases line up with TRBD2. Germline V gives CDR1 DFQATT, CDR2 SNEGSKA (reference sequence). The V gene end was trimmed by 1 base and the J gene end by 7 bases; junction bases not matched to a gene: 2. The CDR3 sequence is 14 residues long. CDR3 in amino acids: CSARVTSGRNEQFF. In nucleotides, the CDR3 is TGCAGTGCTAGAGTCACTAGCGGGAGGAATGAGCAGTTCTTC.

This clonotype occurred a few times. The chain carries TRBV7-2 and TRBJ2-7, with a weak D call TRBD2 (6 bases). This CDR3 region has 15 residues. V dropped 0 bases and J dropped 0 bases, with 9 bases sitting between them. Germline V gives CDR1 SGHTA, CDR2 FQGNSA. CDR3 DNA sequence: TGTGCCAGCAGCTTAGCCCCGGACTACTCCTACGAGCAGTACTTC. Amino acid sequence: CASSLAPDYSYEQYF.

This chain uses TRBV7-3 with TRBJ1-1; D remains unclear. CDR3 length equals 13 residues. The V and J ends lost 4 bases and 0 bases respectively, with 6 bases between them. Germline V lookup: CDR1 SGHTA, CDR2 FQGTGA. The CDR3 spells CASSSMMNTEAFF. The CDR3 region has the DNA TGTGCCAGCAGCTCCATGATGAACACTGAAGCTTTCTTT.

About this clonotype itself: A clone one base away is much larger, so this may be a read error. This chain joins TRBV2 and TRBJ2-5; D might be TRBD1 (5 bases). The end of the DNA aligns better with TRBJ2-7, so the J call may be wrong. In germline, CDR1 is SNHLY, CDR2 FYNNEI. This CDR3 contains 14 residues. As DNA, the CDR3 is TGTGCCAGCAGTGAAGCCAGGGTCTTTGGCGAGCAGTACTTC. Translation gives CASSEARVFGEQYF.

This chain uses TRBV4-3 with TRBJ2-1; TRBD2 agrees at 9 bases. Germline V gene sequence: CDR1 LGHNA, CDR2 YSLEER. The CDR3 consists of 16 residues. With V trimmed by 4 bases and J by 0 bases, 4 bases remained unmatched. The CDR3 nucleotides read TGCGCCAGCAGCCGCCCACTAGCGGGCTCCTACAATGAGCAGTTCTTC. Translation: CASSRPLAGSYNEQFF.